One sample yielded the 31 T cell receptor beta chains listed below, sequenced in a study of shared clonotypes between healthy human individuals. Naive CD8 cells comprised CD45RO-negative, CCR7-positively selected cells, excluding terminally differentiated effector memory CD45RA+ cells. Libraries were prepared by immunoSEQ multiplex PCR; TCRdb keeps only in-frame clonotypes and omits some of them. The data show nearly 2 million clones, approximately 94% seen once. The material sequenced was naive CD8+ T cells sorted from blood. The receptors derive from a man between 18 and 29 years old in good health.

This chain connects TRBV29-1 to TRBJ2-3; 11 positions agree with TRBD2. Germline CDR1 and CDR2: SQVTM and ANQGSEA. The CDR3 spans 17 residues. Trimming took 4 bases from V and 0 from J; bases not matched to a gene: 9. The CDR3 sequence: CSVVFLAGGLSTDTQYF. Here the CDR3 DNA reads TGCAGCGTTGTATTCCTAGCGGGGGGCCTGAGCACAGATACGCAGTATTTT.

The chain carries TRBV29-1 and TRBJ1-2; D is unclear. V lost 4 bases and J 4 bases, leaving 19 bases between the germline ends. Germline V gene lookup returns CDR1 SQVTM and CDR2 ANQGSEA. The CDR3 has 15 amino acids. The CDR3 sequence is CSVVARTELTYGYTF. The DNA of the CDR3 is TGCAGCGTTGTAGCAAGGACGGAGCTGACCTATGGCTACACCTTC.

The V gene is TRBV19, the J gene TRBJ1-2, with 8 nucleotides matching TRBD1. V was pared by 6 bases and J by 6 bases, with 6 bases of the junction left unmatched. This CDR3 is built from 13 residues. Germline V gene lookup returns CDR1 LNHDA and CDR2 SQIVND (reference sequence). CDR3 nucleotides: TGTGCCAGTAGCCTGACAGGGGTGGATGGCTACACCTTC. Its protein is CASSLTGVDGYTF.

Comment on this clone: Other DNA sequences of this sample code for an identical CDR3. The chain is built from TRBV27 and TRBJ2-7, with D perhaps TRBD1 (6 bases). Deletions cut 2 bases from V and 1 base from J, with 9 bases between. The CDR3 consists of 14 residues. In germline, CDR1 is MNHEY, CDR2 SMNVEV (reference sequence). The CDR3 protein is CASSLGGTSYEQYF. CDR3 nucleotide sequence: TGTGCCAGCAGTTTAGGGGGCACGTCCTACGAGCAGTACTTC.

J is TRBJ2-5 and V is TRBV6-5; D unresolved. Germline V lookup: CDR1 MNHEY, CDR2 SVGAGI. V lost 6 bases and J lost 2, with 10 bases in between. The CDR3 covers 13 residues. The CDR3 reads CASSSLGQETQYF. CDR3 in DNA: TGTGCCAGCAGCTCCTTGGGGCAAGAGACCCAGTACTTC.

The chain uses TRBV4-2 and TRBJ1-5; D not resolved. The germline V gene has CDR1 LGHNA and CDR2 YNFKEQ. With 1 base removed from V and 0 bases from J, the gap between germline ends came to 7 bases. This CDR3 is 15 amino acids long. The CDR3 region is CASSQAVGSNQPQHF. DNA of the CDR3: TGTGCCAGCAGCCAAGCAGTGGGTAGCAATCAGCCCCAGCATTTT.

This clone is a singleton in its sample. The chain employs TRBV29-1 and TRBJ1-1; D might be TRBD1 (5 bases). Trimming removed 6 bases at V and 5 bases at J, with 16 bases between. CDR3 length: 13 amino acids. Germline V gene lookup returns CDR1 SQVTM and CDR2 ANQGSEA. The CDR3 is CSVRRGAGTEAFF. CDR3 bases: TGCAGCGTCCGGCGAGGGGCGGGGACTGAAGCTTTCTTT.

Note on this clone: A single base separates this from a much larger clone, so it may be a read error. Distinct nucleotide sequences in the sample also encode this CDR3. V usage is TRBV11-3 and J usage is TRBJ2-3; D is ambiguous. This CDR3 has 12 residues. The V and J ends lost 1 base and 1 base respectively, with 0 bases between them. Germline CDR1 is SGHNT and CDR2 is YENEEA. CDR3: CASSLGTDTQYF. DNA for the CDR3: TGTGCCAGCAGCTTAGGCACAGATACGCAGTATTTT.

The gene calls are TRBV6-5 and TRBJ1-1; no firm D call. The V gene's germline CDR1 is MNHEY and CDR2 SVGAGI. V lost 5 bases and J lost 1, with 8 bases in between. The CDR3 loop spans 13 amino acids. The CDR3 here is CASSESRNTEAFF. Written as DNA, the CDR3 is TGTGCCAGCAGTGAGTCAAGGAACACTGAAGCTTTCTTT.

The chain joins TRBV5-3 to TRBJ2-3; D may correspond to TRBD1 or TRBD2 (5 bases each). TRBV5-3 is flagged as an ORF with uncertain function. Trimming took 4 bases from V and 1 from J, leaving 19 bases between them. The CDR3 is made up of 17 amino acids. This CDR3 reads CARSGDRDGPRTDTQYF. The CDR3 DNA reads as TGTGCCAGAAGCGGAGACCGGGACGGGCCTCGCACAGATACGCAGTATTTT.

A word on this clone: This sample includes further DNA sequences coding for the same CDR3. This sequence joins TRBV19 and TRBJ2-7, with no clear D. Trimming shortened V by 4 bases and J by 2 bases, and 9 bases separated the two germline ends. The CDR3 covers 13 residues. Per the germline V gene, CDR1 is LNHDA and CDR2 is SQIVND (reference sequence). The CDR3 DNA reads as TGTGCCAGTAGTAGCGGTACGGCCTACGAGCAGTACTTC. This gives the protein CASSSGTAYEQYF.

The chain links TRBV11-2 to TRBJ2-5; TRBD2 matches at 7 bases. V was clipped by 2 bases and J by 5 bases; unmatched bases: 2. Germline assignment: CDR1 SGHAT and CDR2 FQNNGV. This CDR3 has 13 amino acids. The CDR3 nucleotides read TGTGCCAGCAGCTTAACTAGCGATGAGACCCAGTACTTC. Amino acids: CASSLTSDETQYF.

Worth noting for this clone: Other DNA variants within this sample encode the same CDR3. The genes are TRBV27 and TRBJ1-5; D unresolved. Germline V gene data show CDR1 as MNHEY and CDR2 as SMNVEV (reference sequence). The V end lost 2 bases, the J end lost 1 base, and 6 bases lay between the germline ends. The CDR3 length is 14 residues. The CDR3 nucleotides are TGTGCCAGCAGTTTAGCTGGCAGCAATCAGCCCCAGCATTTT. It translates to CASSLAGSNQPQHF.

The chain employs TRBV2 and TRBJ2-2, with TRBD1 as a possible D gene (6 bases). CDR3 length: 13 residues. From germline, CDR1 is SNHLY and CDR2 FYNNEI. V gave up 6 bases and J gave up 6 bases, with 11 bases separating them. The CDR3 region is CASSDRSAGELFF. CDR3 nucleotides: TGTGCCAGCAGCGACAGGTCCGCCGGGGAGCTGTTTTTT.

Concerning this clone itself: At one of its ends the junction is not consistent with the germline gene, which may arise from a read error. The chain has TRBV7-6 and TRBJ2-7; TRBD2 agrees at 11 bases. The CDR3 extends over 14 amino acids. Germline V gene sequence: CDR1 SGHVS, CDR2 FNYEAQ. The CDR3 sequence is CASSVAGGPSEQYF. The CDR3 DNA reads TGTGCCAGCAGCGTAGCGGGAGGGCCCAGCGAGCAGTACTTC.

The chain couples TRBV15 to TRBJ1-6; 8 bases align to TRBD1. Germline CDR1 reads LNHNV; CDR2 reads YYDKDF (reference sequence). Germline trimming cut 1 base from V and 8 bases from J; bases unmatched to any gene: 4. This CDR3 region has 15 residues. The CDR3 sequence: CATSRGLGQDSPLHF. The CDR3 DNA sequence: TGTGCCACCAGCAGAGGGCTGGGACAGGATTCACCCCTCCACTTT. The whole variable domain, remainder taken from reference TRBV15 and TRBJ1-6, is DAMVIQNPRYQVTQFGKPVTLSCSQTLNHNVMYWYQQKSSQAPKLLFHYYDKDFNNEADTPDNFQSRRPNTSFCFLDIRSPGLGDTAMYLCATSRGLGQDSPLHFGNGTRLTVT.

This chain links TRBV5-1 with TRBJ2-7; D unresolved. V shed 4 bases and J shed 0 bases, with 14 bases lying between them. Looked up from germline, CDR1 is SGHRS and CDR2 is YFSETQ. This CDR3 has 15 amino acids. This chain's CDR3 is CASSLPPEGSYEQYF. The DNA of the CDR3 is TGCGCCAGCAGCCTGCCGCCAGAAGGCTCCTACGAGCAGTACTTC. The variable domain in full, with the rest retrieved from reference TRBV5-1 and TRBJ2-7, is KAGVTQTPRYLIKTRGQQVTLSCSPISGHRSVSWYQQTPGQGLQFLFEYFSETQRNKGNFPGRFSGRQFSNSRSEMNVSTLELGDSALYLCASSLPPEGSYEQYFGPGTRLTVT.

Here the CDR3 DNA reads TGTGCCAGCAGCTTAGGTCCTAGCGGGGGTAGCACAGATACGCAGTATTTT. It codes for CASSLGPSGGSTDTQYF. V and J are TRBV7-2 and TRBJ2-3, with 10 bases that match TRBD2. CDR1 SGHTA and CDR2 FQGNSA come from the germline V gene. V was pared by 1 base and J by 0 bases, with 4 bases of the junction left unmatched. The length of the CDR3 is 17 residues.

Here the CDR3 reads CASSHGDTGELFF. CDR3 DNA sequence: TGTGCCAGCAGCCATGGGGACACCGGGGAGCTGTTTTTT. This chain uses TRBV7-2 with TRBJ2-2, with D unclear. V lost 5 bases and J lost 3, with 7 bases in between. In germline, CDR1 is SGHTA, CDR2 FQGNSA. The CDR3 consists of 13 residues.

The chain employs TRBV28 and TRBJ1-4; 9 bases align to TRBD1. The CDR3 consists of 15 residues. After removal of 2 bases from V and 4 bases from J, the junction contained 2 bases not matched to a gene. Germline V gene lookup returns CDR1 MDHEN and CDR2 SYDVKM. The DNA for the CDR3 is TGTGCCAGCAGTTTAAGGGACAGGGTTAATGAAAAACTGTTTTTT. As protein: CASSLRDRVNEKLFF.

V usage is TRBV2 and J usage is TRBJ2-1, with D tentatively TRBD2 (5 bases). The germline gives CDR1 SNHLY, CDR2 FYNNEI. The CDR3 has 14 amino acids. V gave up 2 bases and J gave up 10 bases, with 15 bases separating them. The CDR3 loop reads CASSEPDSSGEQFF. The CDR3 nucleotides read TGTGCCAGCAGTGAACCGGACTCCTCCGGGGAGCAGTTCTTC.

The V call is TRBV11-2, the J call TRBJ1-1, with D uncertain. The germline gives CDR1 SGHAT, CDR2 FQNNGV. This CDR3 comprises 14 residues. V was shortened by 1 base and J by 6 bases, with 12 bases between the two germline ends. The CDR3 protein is CASSLVAPSAEAFF. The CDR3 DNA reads TGTGCCAGCAGCTTAGTCGCCCCGAGCGCTGAAGCTTTCTTT.

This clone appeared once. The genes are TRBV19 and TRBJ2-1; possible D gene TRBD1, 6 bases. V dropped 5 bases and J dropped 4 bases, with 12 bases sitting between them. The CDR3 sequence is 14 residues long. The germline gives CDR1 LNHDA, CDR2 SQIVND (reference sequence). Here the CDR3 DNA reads TGTGCCAGTAGTCTAAGGACAGCGTACAATGAGCAGTTCTTC. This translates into CASSLRTAYNEQFF.

CDR3 region: CASSPIQGRTEAFF. CDR3 sequence (DNA): TGTGCCAGCAGTCCAATACAGGGTCGCACTGAAGCTTTCTTT. The chain employs TRBV27 and TRBJ1-1; a weak D match, TRBD1 (6 bases). The CDR3 extends over 14 amino acids. CDR1 MNHEY and CDR2 SMNVEV come from the germline V gene (reference sequence). V was trimmed by 5 bases and J by 4 bases, leaving 14 bases between them.

This chain's CDR3 is CASSQDGDSGELFF. CDR3 nucleotides: TGCGCCAGCAGCCAAGATGGAGACTCCGGGGAGCTGTTTTTT. The chain carries TRBV4-1 and TRBJ2-2; the D is unclear. Trimming left V 0 bases short and J 6 bases short, with 8 bases between. Germline V gene data show CDR1 as MGHRA and CDR2 as YSYEKL. This CDR3 region has 14 residues.

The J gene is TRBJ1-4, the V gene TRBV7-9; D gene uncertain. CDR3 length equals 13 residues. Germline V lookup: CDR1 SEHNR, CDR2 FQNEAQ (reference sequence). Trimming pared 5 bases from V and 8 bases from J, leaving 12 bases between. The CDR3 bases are TGTGCCAGCAGCCCTTGGGTGGGCGAAAAACTGTTTTTT. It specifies CASSPWVGEKLFF.

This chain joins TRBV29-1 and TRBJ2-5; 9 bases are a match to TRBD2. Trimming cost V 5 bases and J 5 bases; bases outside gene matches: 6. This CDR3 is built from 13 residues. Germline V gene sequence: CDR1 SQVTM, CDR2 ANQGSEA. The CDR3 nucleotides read TGCAGCGTTAGCGGGGGGCGAGAGGAGACCCAGTACTTC. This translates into CSVSGGREETQYF.

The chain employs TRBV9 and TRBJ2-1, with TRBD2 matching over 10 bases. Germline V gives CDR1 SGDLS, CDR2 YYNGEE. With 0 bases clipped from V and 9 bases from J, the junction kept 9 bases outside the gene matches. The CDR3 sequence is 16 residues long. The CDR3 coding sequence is TGTGCCAGCAGCGTAGGAACTAGCGGGGTTGCCAGTGAGCAGTTCTTC. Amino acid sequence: CASSVGTSGVASEQFF. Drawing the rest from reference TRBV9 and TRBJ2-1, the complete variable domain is DSGVTQTPKHLITATGQRVTLRCSPRSGDLSVYWYQQSLDQGLQFLIQYYNGEERAKGNILERFSAQQFPDLHSELNLSSLELGDSALYFCASSVGTSGVASEQFFGPGTRLTVL.

The CDR3 region has the DNA TGTGCCAGCAGCTTAACTAGTGGAGCCAATGAGCAGTTCTTC. It encodes CASSLTSGANEQFF. The chain joins TRBV7-2 to TRBJ2-1; D possibly corresponds to TRBD2 (5 bases). Trimming took 2 bases from V and 6 from J, leaving 11 bases between them. CDR1 SGHTA and CDR2 FQGNSA come from the germline V gene. This CDR3 is 14 amino acids long.

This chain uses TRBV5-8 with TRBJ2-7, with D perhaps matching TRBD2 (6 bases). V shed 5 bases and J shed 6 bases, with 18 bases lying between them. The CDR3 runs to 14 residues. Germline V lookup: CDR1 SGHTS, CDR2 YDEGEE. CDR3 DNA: TGTGCCAGCAGTCAGCCGGGACTTGGGATCGAGCAGTACTTC. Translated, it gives CASSQPGLGIEQYF.

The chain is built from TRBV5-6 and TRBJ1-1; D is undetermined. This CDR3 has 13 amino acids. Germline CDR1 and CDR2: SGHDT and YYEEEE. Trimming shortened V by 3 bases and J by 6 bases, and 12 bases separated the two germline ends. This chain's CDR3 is CASSWVTSPEAFF. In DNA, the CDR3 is TGTGCCAGCAGCTGGGTGACCTCCCCTGAAGCTTTCTTT.